The T cell receptor beta chain described here comes from a study of blood T cell repertoires in COVID-19. As handled by the study authors: Using reference gene primer amplification, nucleated cell counts were estimated. The repertoire was sequenced with immunoSEQ multiplex PCR; TCRdb's copy has only in-frame clones and lacks some. The V and J calls and clone size were taken over from that table, and D and trimming were inferred from the DNA. The profile covers 110,000 to 150,000 clones, with 80% to 90% appearing a single time and about 1.8% taken by the ten largest. J lost 0 bases, V lost 3 bases, and 2 bases had no gene match. This CDR3 is built from 15 residues. Germline CDR1 is LNHNV and CDR2 is YYDKDF (reference sequence).

The sample consisted of peripheral blood. The source is a woman aged 45 to 65 with acute or convalescent COVID-19. The chain is built from TRBV15 and TRBJ1-5; 7 positions match TRBD1. The CDR3 is CATSRYRGSNQPQHF. The DNA for the CDR3 is TGTGCCACCAGCAGGTACAGGGGTAGCAATCAGCCCCAGCATTTT. Complete variable domain (other parts from reference TRBV15 and TRBJ1-5): DAMVIQNPRYQVTQFGKPVTLSCSQTLNHNVMYWYQQKSSQAPKLLFHYYDKDFNNEADTPDNFQSRRPNTSFCFLDIRSPGLGDTAMYLCATSRYRGSNQPQHFGDGTRLSIL.